The 21 T cell receptor beta chains listed next were all sequenced from one sample in a study of CD8+CD57+ T cells in acquired aplastic anemia. Patients included in sequencing had previously demonstrated CD8+CD57+ cell expansion by flow cytometry. TCR beta VDJ and CDR3 profiles were obtained from a genomic DNA template. TCRdb independently ran MiXCR on the reads; one entry per CDR3 protein. Among hundreds of thousands of distinct CDR3 sequences, about a third were seen once, and the ten largest hold 0.75% to 0.95%. The specimen was sorted CD4+, CD8+, or CD8+CD57+ T cells (not recorded which) from PBMCs. Every receptor here comes from a human donor with aplastic anemia.

This clonotype was recorded at least ten times. The V call is TRBV20-1, the J call TRBJ2-7; TRBD2 might be the D (5 bases). The CDR3 contains 12 residues. The germline V gene encodes CDR1 DFQATT and CDR2 SNEGSKA (reference sequence). The V and J ends lost 3 bases and 5 bases respectively, with 11 bases between them. CDR3 coding DNA: TGCAGTGCTAGGAGGGAAGCCCACGAGCAGTACTTC. Its translation: CSARREAHEQYF.

This clonotype appeared many times. V gene TRBV9 combines with J gene TRBJ1-2; D perhaps matches TRBD1 (5 bases). Germline CDR1 and CDR2: SGDLS and YYNGEE. Trimming removed 4 bases from V and 6 bases from J, with 16 bases in between. The CDR3 length is 14 residues. CDR3 bases: TGTGCCAGCAGCCCTGCATTGGCCAGGGATGGCTACACCTTC. Translation gives CASSPALARDGYTF.

The rearrangement joins TRBV12-3 or TRBV12-4 to TRBJ2-3; TRBD2 aligns across 11 bases. V lost 8 bases and J lost 8; bases outside the gene matches: 3. The CDR3 loop spans 12 amino acids. The CDR3 region is CASQTSGVTQYF. DNA of the CDR3: TGTGCCAGCCAGACTAGCGGGGTTACGCAGTATTTT.

This clonotype was observed many times. The J gene is TRBJ1-5, the V gene TRBV7-2, with D uncertain. This CDR3 is built from 15 residues. CDR1 and CDR2 (germline): SGHTA, FQGNSA. Trimming took off 5 bases at V and 3 bases at J, with 14 bases between the two ends. CDR3 residues: CASSLTSTINQPQHF. The CDR3 coding sequence is TGTGCCAGCAGCCTAACCAGCACAATCAATCAGCCCCAGCATTTT.

About this clonotype itself: A much larger clone differs from this one at a single base, so this may be a read error. This rearrangement joins TRBV7-7 to TRBJ2-7; D gene uncertain. CDR1 and CDR2 (germline): SSHAT, FNYEAQ (reference sequence). This CDR3 has 16 residues. For the CDR3, the DNA is TGTGCTGGCAGCTTAGAATCGAGGAAGCGCGCCTACGAGCAGTACTTC. Amino acids: CAGSLESRKRAYEQYF.

On this clonotype itself: A single base separates this from a much larger clone, so it may be a read error. The conserved final phenylalanine or tryptophan is absent from the CDR3, which likely points to a read error. This chain joins TRBV7-8 and TRBJ2-3; tentative D call: TRBD1 (5 bases). CDR3 length: 15 amino acids. Germline CDR1 SGHVS, CDR2 FQNEAQ. V lost 3 bases, J lost 2 bases, and 12 bases lay in between. This chain's CDR3 is CASSLGPGPTDTQYS. CDR3 in DNA: TGTGCCAGCAGCTTGGGTCCAGGGCCCACAGATACGCAGTATTCT.

This chain connects TRBV5-1 to TRBJ2-3, with 9 bases that match TRBD2. CDR3 length: 17 amino acids. Germline loops: CDR1 SGHRS, CDR2 YFSETQ. V shed 2 bases and J 0 bases; nucleotides not matched to a gene: 7. The CDR3 DNA is TGCGCCAGCAGCTTTCGGGTAGCGGGGGCTAGCACAGATACGCAGTATTTT. It encodes CASSFRVAGASTDTQYF.

This clonotype was recorded at least ten times. The CDR3, as DNA: TGTGCCAGCAGCTTATCCAGGGGAGGCGGCTACACCTTC. This gives the protein CASSLSRGGGYTF. The V gene is TRBV7-2, the J gene TRBJ1-2; D is perhaps TRBD1 (6 bases). The germline gives CDR1 SGHTA, CDR2 FQGNSA. V lost 2 bases to trimming and J lost 8 bases, with 12 bases between them. CDR3 length: 13 residues.

This clonotype has a handful of counts. The rearrangement uses TRBV6-1 and TRBJ1-2, with unresolved D. The CDR3 sequence is 13 residues long. The V end lost 9 bases, the J end lost 2 bases, and 13 bases lay between the germline ends. Germline CDR1 and CDR2: MNHNS and SASEGT. DNA for the CDR3: TGTGCCAGTGCAAGAGGGAACAACTATGGCTACACCTTC. Encoded protein: CASARGNNYGYTF.

As regards this clonotype: A read error may be the cause here, since a much bigger clone is one base away. The CDR3 ends on some other residue instead of the conserved phenylalanine or tryptophan, so this is likely a read error. The rearrangement joins TRBV10-3 to TRBJ1-2; D is unresolved. CDR1 ENHRY and CDR2 SYGVKD come from the germline V gene. The CDR3 length is 12 residues. The CDR3 DNA reads as TGTGCCAGCAGTTACGTTGGAGGAGGCTACACCCTC. This encodes CASSYVGGGYTL.

This clonotype has a handful of counts. This sequence joins TRBV2 and TRBJ1-5; D gene unclear. CDR3 length: 13 amino acids. Trimming removed 7 bases at V and 5 bases at J, with 12 bases between. Germline CDR1 SNHLY, CDR2 FYNNEI. CDR3 loop: CASTGEGDQPQHF. As DNA, the CDR3 is TGTGCCAGCACGGGAGAAGGAGATCAGCCCCAGCATTTT.

The chain uses TRBV2 and TRBJ1-2, with D tentatively TRBD1 (5 bases). CDR3 length equals 12 residues. Germline loops: CDR1 SNHLY, CDR2 FYNNEI. Trimming cost V 6 bases and J 10 bases, with 15 bases left between them. The CDR3: CASRETLRVYTF. CDR3 nucleotides: TGTGCCAGCAGGGAGACACTCAGGGTCTACACCTTC.

Ten or more counts support this clonotype. The chain uses TRBV10-3 and TRBJ2-5; 13 bases match TRBD2. Germline values: CDR1 ENHRY, CDR2 SYGVKD. The CDR3 covers 17 residues. V lost 2 bases and J lost 4; bases outside the gene matches: 7. The DNA of the CDR3 is TGTGCCATCAGTGAGCGGACTAGCGGGAGTGGGGGAGAGACCCAGTACTTC. Translated, it gives CAISERTSGSGGETQYF.

Only a few counts were recorded for this clonotype. The genes are TRBV9 and TRBJ2-3; a possible D gene is TRBD2 (5 bases). The V and J ends lost 4 bases and 0 bases respectively, with 9 bases between them. Germline CDR1 and CDR2: SGDLS and YYNGEE. There are 14 residues in the CDR3. In nucleotides, the CDR3 is TGTGCCAGCAGCCTACGGGAAAGCACAGATACGCAGTATTTT. This translates into CASSLRESTDTQYF.

This clonotype was detected a few times. V gene TRBV12-5 combines with J gene TRBJ1-4, with D unresolved. V was clipped by 1 base and J by 7 bases, with 4 bases between them. Per germline, CDR1 LGHNT and CDR2 FRNRAP. The CDR3 runs to 12 residues. In nucleotides, the CDR3 is TGTGCTAGTGGTTTGGGCGGTGAAAAACTGTTTTTT. Its translation: CASGLGGEKLFF.

There are many counts of this clonotype. The V call is TRBV20-1, the J call TRBJ2-5, with unresolved D. The V gene lost 2 bases and the J gene lost 2 bases, with 9 bases spanning the gap. The CDR3 length is 13 residues. Germline CDR1 DFQATT, CDR2 SNEGSKA (reference sequence). The CDR3 here is CSARRRIQETQYF. The CDR3 coding sequence is TGCAGTGCTAGAAGGAGAATACAAGAGACCCAGTACTTC.

This clonotype has at least ten counts. The chain uses TRBV19 and TRBJ1-6; the match to TRBD1 covers 12 bases. This CDR3 spans 17 amino acids. Germline CDR1 reads LNHDA; CDR2 reads SQIVND (reference sequence). With V trimmed by 7 bases and J by 10 bases, 14 bases remained unmatched. This CDR3 reads CASTAIPWDRGHSPLHF. As DNA, the CDR3 is TGTGCCAGTACCGCTATTCCCTGGGACAGGGGGCACTCACCCCTCCACTTT.

This clonotype has more than one count but fewer than ten. Just one base apart from a much larger clone, this may be a read error. The rearrangement joins TRBV7-7 to TRBJ1-3; D remains unclear. The CDR3 is 13 residues long. The germline CDR1 and CDR2 sequences are SSHAT and FNYEAQ (reference sequence). The CDR3 loop is CASSTTSGSTIYF. DNA for the CDR3: TGTGCTAGCAGCACAACCTCTGGAAGCACCATATATTTT.

In this sample, this clonotype turned up a few times. CDR3: CASSQYRDRVNSPLHF. In nucleotides, the CDR3 is TGTGCCAGCAGCCAATACCGGGACAGGGTAAATTCACCCCTCCACTTT. V and J are TRBV14 and TRBJ1-6; TRBD1 matches at 9 bases. The J segment lost 7 bases and the V segment lost 2 bases, leaving 6 bases of the junction unmatched. Germline loops: CDR1 SGHDN, CDR2 FVKESK. This CDR3 has 16 residues.

CDR3 residues: CMTGVANTEAFF. The DNA of the CDR3 is TGCATGACAGGGGTTGCGAACACTGAAGCTTTCTTT. The chain joins TRBV29-1 to TRBJ1-1, with 8 bases fitting TRBD1. Germline lookup yields CDR1 SQVTM and CDR2 ANQGSEA. The CDR3 extends over 12 amino acids. The full variable domain, completed using reference TRBV29-1 and TRBJ1-1, is SAVISQKPSRDICQRGTSLTIQCQVDSQVTMMFWYRQQPGQSLTLIATANQGSEATYESGFVIDKFPISRPNLTFSTLTVSNMSPEDSSIYLCMTGVANTEAFFGQGTRLTVV.

This clonotype was counted between two and nine times. A read error may explain this, as a much larger clone is one base away. The V and J genes are TRBV7-2 and TRBJ2-2, with a weak D call TRBD1 (6 bases). CDR1 and CDR2 (germline): SGHTA, FQGNSA. The length of the CDR3 is 12 residues. Between the trimmed V and J ends, which lost 5 bases and 6 bases, there was a span of 7 bases. DNA for the CDR3: TGTGCCAGCAGCCCAGGGGCCGGGGAGCTGTTTTTT. The encoded protein is CASSPGAGELFF.